Following are 3 T cell receptor beta chains from one sample sequenced in a study of T cells in Graves' hyperthyroidism and ophthalmopathy. Amplification yielded TCR beta CDR3 regions, with RNA transcripts as the source. The HTBI primer set drove a first-round RT-PCR of the TCR CDR3. Using its own MiXCR run on the multiplex PCR reads, TCRdb lists one record per CDR3 protein. In the table there are 310,000 or so distinct CDR3 sequences, approximately 17% of which are singletons. The source material was blood. These receptors were obtained from a woman aged 55-69 years with Graves' ophthalmopathy.

There are many counts of this clonotype. This sequence joins TRBV20-1 and TRBJ2-1; 7 bases line up with TRBD1. The CDR3 sequence is 15 residues long. In germline, CDR1 is DFQATT, CDR2 SNEGSKA (reference sequence). The V and J ends lost 3 bases and 7 bases, in that order; junction bases with no gene match: 12. CDR3 region: CSASLQGSLGNEQFF. For the CDR3, the DNA is TGCAGTGCTAGCCTACAGGGGAGTCTAGGTAATGAGCAGTTCTTC.

The chain employs TRBV19 and TRBJ1-3; 8 bases fit TRBD1. The CDR3 has 15 amino acids. From germline, CDR1 is LNHDA and CDR2 SQIVND (reference sequence). V lost 5 bases and J lost 2; bases outside the gene matches: 5. CDR3 in DNA: TGTGCCAGTAGTTCGGACAGGGCGGCTGGAAACACCATATATTTT. Residues: CASSSDRAAGNTIYF.

This clonotype came up many times. V usage is TRBV7-9 and J usage is TRBJ2-5; D ambiguous. The CDR3 length is 12 residues. Trimming took 2 bases from V and 7 from J, leaving 8 bases between them. The germline V gene encodes CDR1 SEHNR and CDR2 FQNEAQ (reference sequence). CDR3 DNA: TGTGCCAGCAGCTTACCGCAGCTGACCCAGTACTTC. Translation: CASSLPQLTQYF.